The 20 T cell receptor beta chains below were found in one sample sequenced in a study of CD8 T cells in Susac syndrome. Reverse transcription of about 0.45 to 1 ug RNA was performed with random hexamers. A single record per CDR3 protein comes from TCRdb applying MiXCR to the immunoSEQ multiplex PCR reads. The sample shows fewer than 250,000 distinct CDR3 sequences, under 95% of them seen only once. Sample: CD4+ T cells from PBMCs. The receptors shown here come from a human donor in good health.

This clonotype occurred once. The chain joins TRBV19 to TRBJ1-1, with D uncertain. Deletions cut 3 bases from V and 1 base from J, with 9 bases between. This CDR3 is 14 amino acids long. Germline V lookup: CDR1 LNHDA, CDR2 SQIVND (reference sequence). The CDR3 DNA sequence: TGTGCCAGTAGTATGCAGACTACGAACACTGAAGCTTTCTTT. It translates to CASSMQTTNTEAFF.

The chain couples TRBV6-2 or TRBV6-3 to TRBJ2-1; 7 bases line up with TRBD1. J was trimmed by 9 bases and V by 2 bases; bases with no gene match: 4. The CDR3 length is 13 residues. Germline values: CDR1 MNHEY, CDR2 SVGEGT. The CDR3 loop is CASSYPGGTEQFF. CDR3 sequence (DNA): TGTGCCAGCAGTTACCCAGGGGGTACTGAGCAGTTCTTC.

This chain connects TRBV27 to TRBJ2-1; D may match TRBD1 or TRBD2 (6 bases each). The CDR3 consists of 16 residues. Germline lookup yields CDR1 MNHEY and CDR2 SMNVEV (reference sequence). The V and J ends lost 7 bases and 4 bases respectively, with 20 bases between them. This CDR3 is CASIPEGGRIYNEQFF. In DNA form, the CDR3 reads TGTGCCAGCATTCCCGAGGGGGGCAGGATTTACAATGAGCAGTTCTTC.

The rearrangement joins TRBV29-1 to TRBJ1-1; 8 bases are a match to TRBD1. V lost 2 bases to trimming and J lost 1 base; unmatched junction nucleotides: 3. The CDR3 is 14 residues long. Germline V gene lookup returns CDR1 SQVTM and CDR2 ANQGSEA. CDR3 in amino acids: CSVESDRANTEAFF. CDR3 coding DNA: TGCAGCGTTGAATCGGACAGGGCGAACACTGAAGCTTTCTTT. Supplemented by reference TRBV29-1 and TRBJ1-1, the full variable domain reads SAVISQKPSRDICQRGTSLTIQCQVDSQVTMMFWYRQQPGQSLTLIATANQGSEATYESGFVIDKFPISRPNLTFSTLTVSNMSPEDSSIYLCSVESDRANTEAFFGQGTRLTVV.

The rearrangement joins TRBV5-8 to TRBJ2-2, with 10 bases that match TRBD1. V lost 4 bases, J lost 7 bases, and 7 bases stayed unmatched. The CDR3 runs to 15 residues. The germline V gene encodes CDR1 SGHTS and CDR2 YDEGEE. In nucleotides, the CDR3 is TGTGCCAGCAGCCGACGGACAGGGGGAATCGGGGAGCTGTTTTTT. Its translation: CASSRRTGGIGELFF.

This chain links TRBV25-1 with TRBJ2-1; 8 bases fit TRBD2. V lost 4 bases to trimming and J lost 2 bases; unmatched junction nucleotides: 4. The germline V gene has CDR1 MGHDK and CDR2 SYGVNS. The CDR3 extends over 15 amino acids. The CDR3 is CASSGSGGAYNEQFF. In DNA form, the CDR3 reads TGTGCCAGCAGTGGGTCCGGGGGGGCCTACAATGAGCAGTTCTTC.

This chain uses TRBV27 with TRBJ1-5; 11 bases line up with TRBD1. The CDR3 totals 16 residues. The trim removed 5 bases at V and 6 bases at J, leaving 9 bases unmatched. CDR1 is MNHEY, CDR2 SMNVEV, per germline (reference sequence). In DNA, the CDR3 is TGTGCCAGCAGTCGGGGGACAGGGGGAATCAGTCAGCCCCAGCATTTT. It is translated as CASSRGTGGISQPQHF.

This clonotype was detected only once. The gene calls are TRBV5-1 and TRBJ2-7, with D unresolved. Trimming took 0 bases from V and 9 from J, leaving 16 bases between them. This CDR3 is 14 amino acids long. CDR1 and CDR2 (germline): SGHRS, YFSETQ. The CDR3 DNA is TGCGCCAGCAGCTTGGGAGACTCCCCAATCCGGCAGTACTTC. Protein sequence: CASSLGDSPIRQYF. Drawing the rest from reference TRBV5-1 and TRBJ2-7, the complete variable domain is KAGVTQTPRYLIKTRGQQVTLSCSPISGHRSVSWYQQTPGQGLQFLFEYFSETQRNKGNFPGRFSGRQFSNSRSEMNVSTLELGDSALYLCASSLGDSPIRQYFGPGTRLTVT.

This sequence joins TRBV2 and TRBJ1-1; D is unresolved. The V gene lost 2 bases and the J gene lost 6 bases, with 4 bases spanning the gap. Germline lookup yields CDR1 SNHLY and CDR2 FYNNEI. The CDR3 sequence is 11 residues long. CDR3 residues: CASSERSEAFF. As DNA, the CDR3 is TGTGCCAGCAGTGAACGGTCTGAAGCTTTCTTT. Complete variable domain (other parts from reference TRBV2 and TRBJ1-1): EPEVTQTPSHQVTQMGQEVILRCVPISNHLYFYWYRQILGQKVEFLVSFYNNEISEKSEIFDDQFSVERPDGSNFTLKIRSTKLEDSAMYFCASSERSEAFFGQGTRLTVV.

This chain joins TRBV3-1 and TRBJ2-7; TRBD2 aligns across 7 bases. Germline values: CDR1 LGHDT, CDR2 YNNKEL (reference sequence). J gave up 3 bases and V 8 bases, and 10 bases lay outside the gene matches. The CDR3 is made up of 14 amino acids. CDR3 sequence reads: CASGLEVAGYEQYV. The CDR3 DNA reads as TGTGCCAGCGGGCTTGAGGTAGCGGGCTACGAGCAGTACGTC.

The gene calls are TRBV7-9 and TRBJ1-2; D remains ambiguous. Per the germline V gene, CDR1 is SEHNR and CDR2 is FQNEAQ (reference sequence). The CDR3 runs to 12 residues. V was pared by 4 bases and J by 5 bases, with 8 bases between. The CDR3 DNA is TGTGCCAGCAGCTCCGGGCTGTATGGCTACACCTTC. Protein sequence: CASSSGLYGYTF.

J is TRBJ2-2 and V is TRBV4-3; D is uncertain. The CDR3 length is 14 residues. V shed 1 base and J shed 6 bases, with 9 bases lying between them. Germline CDR1 and CDR2: LGHNA and YSLEER. CDR3 sequence: CASSQVPRAGELFF. CDR3 DNA sequence: TGCGCCAGCAGCCAAGTTCCTCGGGCCGGGGAGCTGTTTTTT.

The chain uses TRBV28 and TRBJ1-6; a possible D gene is TRBD1 (6 bases). Trimming pared 6 bases from V and 7 bases from J, leaving 16 bases between. The germline V gene has CDR1 MDHEN and CDR2 SYDVKM. This CDR3 region has 15 residues. In nucleotides, the CDR3 is TGTGCCAGCAGCCCCGGGGAGGGGGTCAATTCACCCCTCCACTTT. As protein: CASSPGEGVNSPLHF.

Comment on this clonotype: Mismatch with germline at one junction end may stem from a read error. The rearrangement joins TRBV7-2 to TRBJ2-1; no reliable D call. The CDR3 consists of 15 residues. Looked up from germline, CDR1 is SGHTA and CDR2 is FQGNSA. The CDR3 is CASSLVAESYNEQFF. CDR3 DNA: TGCGCCAGCAGCTTGGTCGCTGAATCCTACAATGAGCAGTTCTTC.

The V gene is TRBV9, the J gene TRBJ2-1; 12 nucleotides align to TRBD2. CDR3 length: 14 residues. V trimming: 4 bases; J trimming: 10 bases; junction bases outside the gene matches: 6. The germline V gene encodes CDR1 SGDLS and CDR2 YYNGEE. CDR3 residues: CASSPRLAGDEQFF. The CDR3 nucleotides read TGTGCCAGCAGCCCCCGACTAGCGGGGGACGAGCAGTTCTTC.

DNA of the CDR3: TGTGCCAGCAGTTTCGGGTTTCGAGAGGATACGCAGTATTTT. It is translated as CASSFGFREDTQYF. The chain uses TRBV6-2 or TRBV6-3 and TRBJ2-3; D uncertain. The CDR3 is made up of 14 amino acids. Trimming left V 4 bases short and J 6 bases short, with 14 bases between. CDR1 MNHEY and CDR2 SVGEGT come from the germline V gene.

The chain employs TRBV30 and TRBJ1-5; 8 bases agree with TRBD1. V lost 1 base to trimming and J lost 6 bases; unmatched junction nucleotides: 2. The CDR3 totals 13 residues. The germline CDR1 and CDR2 sequences are GTSNPN and SVGIG (reference sequence). The DNA of the CDR3 is TGTGCCTGGAGTGCAGGGGGCGGTCAGCCCCAGCATTTT. Translated: CAWSAGGGQPQHF. The full variable domain, in which reference TRBV30 and TRBJ1-5 provide the parts outside the CDR3, is SQTIHQWPATLVQPVGSPLSLECTVEGTSNPNLYWYRQAAGRGLQLLFYSVGIGQISSEVPQNLSASRPQDRQFILSSKKLLLSDSGFYLCAWSAGGGQPQHFGDGTRLSIL.

V is TRBV29-1 and J is TRBJ1-2, with D possibly TRBD1 on 6 matching bases. V lost 6 bases and J lost 7, with 15 bases in between. Germline lookup yields CDR1 SQVTM and CDR2 ANQGSEA. This CDR3 is built from 12 residues. CDR3 amino acids: CSVRDTESGYTF. CDR3 bases: TGCAGCGTCCGGGACACAGAATCTGGCTACACCTTC.

This chain links TRBV5-1 with TRBJ2-4; D is unclear. Trimming took 0 bases from V and 0 from J, leaving 4 bases between them. The CDR3 loop spans 14 amino acids. Germline CDR1 reads SGHRS; CDR2 reads YFSETQ. The CDR3 region has the DNA TGCGCCAGCAGCTTGGAGACAGCCAAAAACATTCAGTACTTC. It codes for CASSLETAKNIQYF.

The chain combines TRBV5-6 with TRBJ1-5; 8 nucleotides agree with TRBD1. The CDR3 consists of 16 residues. CDR1 and CDR2 from the germline V gene are SGHDT and YYEEEE. Trimming at V came to 4 bases and at J to 0 bases, leaving 6 bases not matched to a gene. CDR3 protein: CASSPWTGNSNQPQHF. The CDR3 bases are TGTGCCAGCAGCCCCTGGACAGGGAATAGCAATCAGCCCCAGCATTTT.